These T cell receptor beta chains were read from a single sample in a study of T cell repertoires in cytomegalovirus infection. Using its own MiXCR run on the reads, TCRdb lists one record per CDR3 protein. Counted here are about 190,000 distinct CDR3 sequences, 28% occurring once; the ten biggest clones make up approximately 30%. The sequenced material came from PBMCs. Receptors were obtained from a human donor in good health (CMV status not recorded). Some clones in this sample may be carry-over from other donors' samples. CDR3s include the opening cysteine and the closing phenylalanine or tryptophan. D genes are given only for firm matches. Clone size appears in some rows only: once, few, many, or a class for an expanded clone.

J	size	D	V	DNA	CDR3
TRBJ2-3	many	TRBD2	TRBV7-2	TGTGCCAGCAGCTTAGTGGCCTTAGCGGGGAAAGATACGCAGTATTTT	CASSLVALAGKDTQYF
TRBJ1-2	.	.	TRBV4-1	TGCGCCAGCAGCCACGCGACAGGCTATGGCTACACCTTC	CASSHATGYGYTF
TRBJ2-3	.	.	TRBV20-1	TGCAGTGCTAGAGAAACAGGAGGAGAACATTCAGATACGCAGTATTTT	CSARETGGEHSDTQYF
TRBJ1-2	.	.	TRBV30	TGTGCCTGGAGCCGGGTCGCCTATGGCTACACCTTC	CAWSRVAYGYTF
TRBJ1-4	few	TRBD1	TRBV7-8	TGTGCCAGCAGTCTCGACAGGGCTGAAAAACTGTTTTTT	CASSLDRAEKLFF
TRBJ1-6	.	.	TRBV7-2	TGTGCCAGCAGCTTTGGGATTGGGGGTTCACCCCTCCACTTT	CASSFGIGGSPLHF
TRBJ2-5	.	TRBD1	TRBV7-2	TGTGCCAGCAGCCGAGACAGGGGGCTCTGGGAGACCCAGTACTTC	CASSRDRGLWETQYF
TRBJ1-1	.	.	TRBV3-1	TGTGCCAGCAGCCAAGAGGGATTCACTGAAGCTTTCTTT	CASSQEGFTEAFF
TRBJ2-5	few	TRBD2	TRBV20-1	TGCAGTGCTATTAAACTAGCGGGGGATCAAGAGACCCAGTACTTC	CSAIKLAGDQETQYF
TRBJ2-5	.	.	TRBV2	TGTGCCAGCAACGGCGGACTTTCCCAAGAGACCCAGTACTTC	CASNGGLSQETQYF
TRBJ2-7	few	TRBD1	TRBV2	TGTGCCAGCAGAGAGACAGGGCCCTCCTACGAGCAGTACTTC	CASRETGPSYEQYF
TRBJ2-5	few	.	TRBV7-8	TGTGCCAGCAGCATGCGACCTTTTTCTGGGACCCAGTACTTC	CASSMRPFSGTQYF
TRBJ1-2	.	.	TRBV7-2	TGTGCCAGCAGCTTAGTTGGAGGCTTTACTAACTATGGCTACACCTTC	CASSLVGGFTNYGYTF
TRBJ2-5	.	TRBD1	TRBV7-9	TGTGCCAGCAACGTACAGGGACAGACCCAAGAGACCCAGTACTTC	CASNVQGQTQETQYF
TRBJ1-1	few	.	TRBV4-3	TGCGCCAGCAGCCAAGGTGGCGGTCGCCTCACTGAAGCTTTCTTT	CASSQGGGRLTEAFF
TRBJ1-6	medium-sized	.	TRBV7-2	TGTGCCAGCAGCTTAGGAAGGGGGTATAATTCACCCCTCCACTTT	CASSLGRGYNSPLHF
TRBJ1-1	many	TRBD1	TRBV7-2	TGTGCCAGCAGCTGGACAGGGGCGACGAACACTGAAGCTTTCTTT	CASSWTGATNTEAFF